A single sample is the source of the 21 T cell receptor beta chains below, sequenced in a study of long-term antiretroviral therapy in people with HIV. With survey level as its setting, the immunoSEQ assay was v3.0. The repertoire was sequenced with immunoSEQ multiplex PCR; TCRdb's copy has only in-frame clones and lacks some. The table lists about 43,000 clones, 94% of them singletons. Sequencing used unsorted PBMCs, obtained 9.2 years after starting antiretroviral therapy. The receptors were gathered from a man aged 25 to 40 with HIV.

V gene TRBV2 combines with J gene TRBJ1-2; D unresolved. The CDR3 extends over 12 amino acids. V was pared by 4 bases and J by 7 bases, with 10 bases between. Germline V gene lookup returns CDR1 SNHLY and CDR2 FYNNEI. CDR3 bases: TGTGCCAGCAGTGTGGCAGTCCCTGGCTACACCTTC. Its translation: CASSVAVPGYTF.

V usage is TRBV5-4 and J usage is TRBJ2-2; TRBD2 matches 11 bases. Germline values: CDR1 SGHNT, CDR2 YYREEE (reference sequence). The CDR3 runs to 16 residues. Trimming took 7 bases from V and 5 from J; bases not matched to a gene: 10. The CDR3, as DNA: TGTGCCAGCGGCCAGGTGGTAGCGGGGGGGACCGGGGAGCTGTTTTTT. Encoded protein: CASGQVVAGGTGELFF.

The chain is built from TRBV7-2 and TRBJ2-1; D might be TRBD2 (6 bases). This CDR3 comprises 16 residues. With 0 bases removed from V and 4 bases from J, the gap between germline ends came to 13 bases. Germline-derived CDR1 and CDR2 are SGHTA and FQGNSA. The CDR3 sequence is CASSLAGGAGYNEQFF. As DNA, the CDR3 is TGTGCCAGCAGCTTAGCAGGAGGGGCCGGTTACAATGAGCAGTTCTTC.

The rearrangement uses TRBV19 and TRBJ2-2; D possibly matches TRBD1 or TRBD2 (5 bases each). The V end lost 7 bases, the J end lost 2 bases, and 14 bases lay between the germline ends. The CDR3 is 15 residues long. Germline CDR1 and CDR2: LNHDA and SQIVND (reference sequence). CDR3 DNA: TGTGCCAGTACGGGTGGGGGAGACAACACCGGGGAGCTGTTTTTT. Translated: CASTGGGDNTGELFF.

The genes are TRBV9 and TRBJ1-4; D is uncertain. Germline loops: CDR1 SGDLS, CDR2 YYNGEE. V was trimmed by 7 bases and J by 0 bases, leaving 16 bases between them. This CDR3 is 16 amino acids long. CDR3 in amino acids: CASSTDSFATNEKLFF. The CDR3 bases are TGTGCCAGCTCCACAGACTCCTTTGCAACTAATGAAAAACTGTTTTTT.

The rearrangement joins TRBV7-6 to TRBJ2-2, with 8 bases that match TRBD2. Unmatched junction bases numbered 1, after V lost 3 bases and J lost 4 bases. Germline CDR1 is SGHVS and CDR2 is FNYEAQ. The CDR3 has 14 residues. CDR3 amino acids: CASSFRGGTGELFF. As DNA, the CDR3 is TGTGCCAGCAGCTTCCGGGGGGGCACCGGGGAGCTGTTTTTT.

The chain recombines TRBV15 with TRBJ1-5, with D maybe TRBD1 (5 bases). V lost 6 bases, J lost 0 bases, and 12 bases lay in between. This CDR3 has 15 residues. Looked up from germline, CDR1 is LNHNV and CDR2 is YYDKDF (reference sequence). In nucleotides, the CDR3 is TGTGCCACCAGTCAGACAGCCTATAGCAATCAGCCCCAGCATTTT. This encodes CATSQTAYSNQPQHF. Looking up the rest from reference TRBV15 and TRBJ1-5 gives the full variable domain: DAMVIQNPRYQVTQFGKPVTLSCSQTLNHNVMYWYQQKSSQAPKLLFHYYDKDFNNEADTPDNFQSRRPNTSFCFLDIRSPGLGDTAMYLCATSQTAYSNQPQHFGDGTRLSIL.

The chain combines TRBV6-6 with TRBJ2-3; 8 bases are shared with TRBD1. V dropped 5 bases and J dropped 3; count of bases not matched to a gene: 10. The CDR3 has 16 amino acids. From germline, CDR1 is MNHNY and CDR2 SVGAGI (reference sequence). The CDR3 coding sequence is TGTGCCAGCAGTATCGACCAGGGGGCCGCGACAGATACGCAGTATTTT. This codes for CASSIDQGAATDTQYF.

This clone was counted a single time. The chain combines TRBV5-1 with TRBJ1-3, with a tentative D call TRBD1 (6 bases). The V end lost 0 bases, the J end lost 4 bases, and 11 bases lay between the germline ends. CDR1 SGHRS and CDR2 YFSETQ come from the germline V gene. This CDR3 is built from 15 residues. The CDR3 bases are TGCGCCAGCAGCTTGGTACAGGGAGCCGGAAACACCATATATTTT. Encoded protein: CASSLVQGAGNTIYF.

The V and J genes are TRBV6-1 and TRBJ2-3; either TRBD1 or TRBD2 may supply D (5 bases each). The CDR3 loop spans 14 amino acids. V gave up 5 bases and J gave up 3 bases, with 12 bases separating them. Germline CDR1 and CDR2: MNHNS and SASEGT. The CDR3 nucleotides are TGTGCCAGCAGTCCCGGGGCATGGACAGATACGCAGTATTTT. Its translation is CASSPGAWTDTQYF.

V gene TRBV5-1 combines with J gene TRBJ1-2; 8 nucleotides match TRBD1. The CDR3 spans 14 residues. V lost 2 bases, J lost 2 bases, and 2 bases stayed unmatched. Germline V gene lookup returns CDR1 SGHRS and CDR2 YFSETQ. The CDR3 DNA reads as TGCGCCAGCAGCTTCACAGGGGGGAACTATGGCTACACCTTC. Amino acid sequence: CASSFTGGNYGYTF.

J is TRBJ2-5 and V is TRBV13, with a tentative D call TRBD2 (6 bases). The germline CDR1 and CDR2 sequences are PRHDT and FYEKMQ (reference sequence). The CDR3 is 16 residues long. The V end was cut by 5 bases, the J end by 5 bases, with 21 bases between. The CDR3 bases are TGTGCCAGCAGCCACTCCCTTACTAGCCCATGGGAGACCCAGTACTTC. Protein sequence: CASSHSLTSPWETQYF.

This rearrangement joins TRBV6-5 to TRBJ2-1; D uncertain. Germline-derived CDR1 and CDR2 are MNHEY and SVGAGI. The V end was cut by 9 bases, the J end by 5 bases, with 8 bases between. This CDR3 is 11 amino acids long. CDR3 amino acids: CAREPNNEQFF. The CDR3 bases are TGTGCCAGGGAACCGAACAATGAGCAGTTCTTC.

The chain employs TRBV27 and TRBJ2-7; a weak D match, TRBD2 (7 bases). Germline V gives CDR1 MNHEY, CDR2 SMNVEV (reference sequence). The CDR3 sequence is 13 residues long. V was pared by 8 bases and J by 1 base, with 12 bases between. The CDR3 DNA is TGTGCCAGCGCAAGGGGGGGATCCTACGAGCAGTACTTC. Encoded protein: CASARGGSYEQYF.

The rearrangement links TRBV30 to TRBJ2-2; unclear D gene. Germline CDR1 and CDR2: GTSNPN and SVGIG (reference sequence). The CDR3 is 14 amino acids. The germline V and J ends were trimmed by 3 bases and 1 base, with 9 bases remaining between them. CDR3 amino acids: CAWSGAQNTGELFF. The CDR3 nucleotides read TGTGCCTGGAGCGGAGCGCAGAACACCGGGGAGCTGTTTTTT.

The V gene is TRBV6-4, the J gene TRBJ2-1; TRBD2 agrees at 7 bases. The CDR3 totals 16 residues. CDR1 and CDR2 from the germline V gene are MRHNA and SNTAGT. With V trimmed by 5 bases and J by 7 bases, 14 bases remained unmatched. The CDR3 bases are TGTGCCAGCAGTCCCACCGCCGAGCGGGGTGCGAATGAGCAGTTCTTC. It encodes CASSPTAERGANEQFF.

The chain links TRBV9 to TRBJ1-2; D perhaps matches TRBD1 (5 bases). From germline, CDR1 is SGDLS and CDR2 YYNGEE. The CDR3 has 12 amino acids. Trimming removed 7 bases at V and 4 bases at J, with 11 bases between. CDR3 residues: CASQGEGYGYTF. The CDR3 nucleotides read TGTGCCAGCCAAGGGGAAGGCTATGGCTACACCTTC. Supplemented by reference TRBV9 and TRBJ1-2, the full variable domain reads DSGVTQTPKHLITATGQRVTLRCSPRSGDLSVYWYQQSLDQGLQFLIQYYNGEERAKGNILERFSAQQFPDLHSELNLSSLELGDSALYFCASQGEGYGYTFGSGTRLTVV.

The CDR3 reads CASSSSGGLYNEQFF. The CDR3 DNA sequence: TGTGCCAGCAGCTCTAGCGGGGGACTATACAATGAGCAGTTCTTC. The rearrangement links TRBV5-4 to TRBJ2-1, with 10 nucleotides matching TRBD2. J was trimmed by 4 bases and V by 3 bases; bases with no gene match: 4. This CDR3 has 15 residues. Germline V gene sequence: CDR1 SGHNT, CDR2 YYREEE (reference sequence).

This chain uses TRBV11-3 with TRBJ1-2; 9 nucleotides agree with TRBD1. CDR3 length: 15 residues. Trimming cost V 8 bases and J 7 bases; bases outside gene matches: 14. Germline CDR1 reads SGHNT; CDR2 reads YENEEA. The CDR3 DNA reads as TGTGCCAGCCAGGACCTGGACAGGGGAGCGTGTGGCTACACCTTC. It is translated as CASQDLDRGACGYTF.

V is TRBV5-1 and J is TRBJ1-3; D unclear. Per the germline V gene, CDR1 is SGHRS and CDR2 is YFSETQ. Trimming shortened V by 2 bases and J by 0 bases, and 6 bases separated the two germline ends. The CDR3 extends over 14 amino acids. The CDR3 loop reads CASSLSRSGNTIYF. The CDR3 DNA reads TGCGCCAGCAGCTTAAGCCGCTCTGGAAACACCATATATTTT. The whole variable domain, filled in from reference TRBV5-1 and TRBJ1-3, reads KAGVTQTPRYLIKTRGQQVTLSCSPISGHRSVSWYQQTPGQGLQFLFEYFSETQRNKGNFPGRFSGRQFSNSRSEMNVSTLELGDSALYLCASSLSRSGNTIYFGEGSWLTVV.

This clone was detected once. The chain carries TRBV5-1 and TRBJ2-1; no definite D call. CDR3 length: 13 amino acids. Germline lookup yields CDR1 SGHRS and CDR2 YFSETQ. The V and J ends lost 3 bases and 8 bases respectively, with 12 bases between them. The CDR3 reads CASSSTRAYEQFF. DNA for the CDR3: TGCGCCAGCAGCTCCACCCGAGCGTATGAGCAGTTCTTC.